This T cell receptor (beta chain) originates from a study of shared clonotypes between healthy human individuals. Overall study: Those who served as donors were two women and a few men between the ages of 18 and 49. Study-wide results and limits: Naive CD4 clonotypes were shared across several donors at roughly 4.6%.

Regarding this clone: Its antigen is still unknown.

Per germline, CDR1 LGHNT and CDR2 FRNRAP. The V and J ends lost 0 bases and 0 bases respectively, with 11 bases between them. The CDR3 loop spans 17 amino acids. As originally analysed: Sequence data from immunoSEQ were junction-only and lacked quality scores; consequently, filtering differed. Only in-frame clones appear in the TCRdb table, and some are missing; sequencing was by immunoSEQ multiplex PCR. V, J and clone size are those of that table, while D and trimming were read from the DNA. The top ten hold about 0.39% of the sample, which has 2.3 million or so clones, approximately 95% seen once. The sequencing sample was made of naive CD4+ T cells from PBMCs. Stated subset: CD45RA+ positively selected. V is TRBV12-5 and J is TRBJ2-2, with D perhaps matching TRBD1 or TRBD2 (5 bases each). The TCR was taken from a man younger than 35 in good health. Some clones in this sample may be carry-over from other donors' samples. CDR3: CASGLVPGTPNTGELFF. DNA of the CDR3: TGTGCTAGTGGTTTGGTACCCGGGACCCCGAACACCGGGGAGCTGTTTTTT.